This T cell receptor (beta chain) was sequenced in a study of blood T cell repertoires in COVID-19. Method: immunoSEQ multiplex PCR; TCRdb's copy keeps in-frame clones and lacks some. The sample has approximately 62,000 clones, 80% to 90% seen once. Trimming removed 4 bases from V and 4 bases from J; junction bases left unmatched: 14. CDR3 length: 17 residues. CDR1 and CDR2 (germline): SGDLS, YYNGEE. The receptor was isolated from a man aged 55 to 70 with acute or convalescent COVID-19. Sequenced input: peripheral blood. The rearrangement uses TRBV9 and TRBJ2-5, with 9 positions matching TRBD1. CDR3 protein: CASSYNPGQGGGETQYF. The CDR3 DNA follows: TGTGCCAGCAGCTATAATCCGGGACAGGGAGGCGGAGAGACCCAGTACTTC.